Listed below are T cell receptor beta chains from one sample, sequenced in a study of blood T cell repertoires in COVID-19. TCRdb's table, derived via immunoSEQ multiplex PCR, lists solely in-frame clones and lacks some. This sample yields under 200,000 clones, of which about 88% are seen a single time; about 15% belongs to the top ten. What was sequenced was peripheral blood. These TCRs come from a man aged 25-40 years with active or convalescent COVID-19. CDR3s include the opening cysteine and the closing phenylalanine or tryptophan. D genes are given only for firm matches. The size of a clone is reported for some rows only, either as once, few or many, or as a class for expanded clones.

TRBJ1-2 TRBV24-1 NA NA TGTGCCACCAGTCTGGGGCCTAACTATGGCTACACCTTC CATSLGPNYGYTF
TRBJ1-4 TRBV18 NA TRBD1 TGTGCCAGCTCACCCTTTTACAGGGGAGAAAATGAAAAACTGTTTTTT CASSPFYRGENEKLFF
TRBJ2-1 TRBV6-1 few NA TGTGCCAGCAGTGAAAAAACTCGGGACTTCAGCTCCTACAATGAGCAGTTCTTC CASSEKTRDFSSYNEQFF
TRBJ1-1 TRBV19 NA NA TGTGCCAGTAGTATGATTAACGGCGGGAACACTGAAGCTTTCTTT CASSMINGGNTEAFF
TRBJ1-1 TRBV12-3/TRBV12-4 NA TRBD1 TGTGCCAGCAGTTTACGACAGGGGGCTCTAGCTTTCTTT CASSLRQGALAFF
TRBJ2-4 TRBV24-1 NA NA TGTGCCACCAGTGATTTTTCAGGGGACATTCAGTACTTC CATSDFSGDIQYF
TRBJ2-1 TRBV3-1/TRBV3-2 NA TRBD2 TGTGCCAGCAGCCAGCACAGCGGGGCCTACAATGAGCAGTTCTTC CASSQHSGAYNEQFF
TRBJ1-3 TRBV28 NA NA TGTGCCAGCAGTTCGCCCGACAGCTCTGGAAACACCATATATTTT CASSSPDSSGNTIYF
TRBJ2-3 TRBV9 NA TRBD2 TGTGCCAGCAGCGTAGCGGCTAGCGGGAGCCCTACCACAGATACGCAGTATTTT CASSVAASGSPTTDTQYF
TRBJ2-5 TRBV30 NA NA TGTGCCTGGACCCCCGGGCAAGAGACCCAGTACTTC CAWTPGQETQYF
TRBJ2-7 TRBV19 NA NA TGTGCCAGTAGTACCGCGGGTGAGCAGTACTTC CASSTAGEQYF
TRBJ1-5 TRBV7-6 NA NA TGTGCCAGCGGGCCAGATTTGGGTCAGCCCCAGCATTTT CASGPDLGQPQHF
TRBJ1-5 TRBV7-2 NA NA TGTGCCAGCAGCCCTCCAGGGCAGCTCAATCAGCCCCAGCATTTT CASSPPGQLNQPQHF
TRBJ2-2 TRBV28 NA NA TGTGCCAGCAGACAAACTAGTACATGGTCCGGGGAGCTGTTTTTT CASRQTSTWSGELFF
TRBJ2-5 TRBV4-3 once NA TGCGCCAGCAGCCAAGCTACAGGTAGTGGGCAAGAGACCCAGTACTTC CASSQATGSGQETQYF
TRBJ2-1 TRBV5-1 NA NA TGCGCCAGCAGCTTGGACAGGGTCAACTCCTACAATGAGCAGTTCTTC CASSLDRVNSYNEQFF
TRBJ2-6 TRBV7-2 NA TRBD2 TGTGCCAGCAGCCCCCGGGAGGGTAGTGGGGCCAACGTCCTGACTTTC CASSPREGSGANVLTF
TRBJ1-1 TRBV29-1 NA NA TGCAGCGTTGAAAAGCTGCTGAACACTGAAGCTTTCTTT CSVEKLLNTEAFF
TRBJ2-2 TRBV7-9 NA NA TGTGCCAGCAGCCCAACATCCGGACTGGCTCATAGGACCGGGGAGCTGTTTTTT CASSPTSGLAHRTGELFF
TRBJ1-6 TRBV19 NA TRBD1 TGTGCCAGTACCCGACAGGGGGCGGATTCACCCCTCCACTTT CASTRQGADSPLHF
TRBJ2-2 TRBV5-1 NA TRBD1 TGCGCCAGCAGCTTGGAAGCAGGGGGGAACACCGGGGAGCTGTTTTTT CASSLEAGGNTGELFF
TRBJ2-1 TRBV27 NA TRBD2 TGTGCCAGCAGGACTAGCGGGACGGATGAGCAGTTCTTC CASRTSGTDEQFF
TRBJ1-1 TRBV28 NA NA TGTGCCAGCAGTTTGGCGAAAGGGGACACTGAAGCTTTCTTT CASSLAKGDTEAFF
TRBJ1-1 TRBV7-9 NA NA TGTGCCACCGACACTGAAGCTTTCTTT CATDTEAFF
TRBJ1-3 TRBV7-8 NA NA TGTGCCAGCAGCTTGGGACTTGGAAACACCATATATTTT CASSLGLGNTIYF
TRBJ1-4 TRBV30 NA TRBD1 TGTGCCTGGAGTCGGGACAGTGGGGGTGAAAAACTGTTTTTT CAWSRDSGGEKLFF
TRBJ1-2 TRBV24-1 few NA TGTGCCACCAGTGATTCATATGGCTACACCTTC CATSDSYGYTF
TRBJ2-7 TRBV21-1 NA NA TGTGCCAGCAGCAAAGGGAGGGGTGGATACGAGCAGTACTTC CASSKGRGGYEQYF
TRBJ2-7 TRBV12-2 NA NA TGTGCAAGTCGCTTGACTAGCGGGAGGGCCGGCGAGCAGTACTTC CASRLTSGRAGEQYF
TRBJ2-5 TRBV10-1 NA NA TGCGCCAGCAGCAAAGGACAGGAGGGTGAGACCCAGTACTTC CASSKGQEGETQYF
TRBJ1-6 TRBV5-1 NA NA TGCGCCAGCAGCTTACCGGGGGGCCACCTCCACTTT CASSLPGGHLHF